The sequence of this TCR beta chain was determined in a study of blood T cell repertoires in COVID-19. Across the study: The cDNA or gDNA used as material had been derived from T cells, B-cell-depleted T cells, or PBMCs.

Profiled with immunoSEQ multiplex PCR; TCRdb holds only in-frame clones, not every one. The top ten hold 7% to 10% of the sample, which has almost 500,000 clones, roughly nine tenths seen once. Adults between about 18 and 89 years of age took part from about two dozen US areas. The receptor was isolated from a woman aged 60 to 75 who had recovered from COVID-19. The sequenced material came from PBMCs or T cells enriched from blood (not recorded which).

The chain's CDR3 is CASSPETSGGTYEQYF. The CDR3, as DNA: TGCGCCAGCAGTCCCGAGACTAGCGGGGGAACCTACGAGCAGTACTTC. This chain links TRBV5-1 with TRBJ2-7; TRBD2 matches at 12 bases. The CDR3 is made up of 16 amino acids. Unmatched junction bases numbered 8, after V lost 5 bases and J lost 2 bases. Germline V gives CDR1 SGHRS, CDR2 YFSETQ.